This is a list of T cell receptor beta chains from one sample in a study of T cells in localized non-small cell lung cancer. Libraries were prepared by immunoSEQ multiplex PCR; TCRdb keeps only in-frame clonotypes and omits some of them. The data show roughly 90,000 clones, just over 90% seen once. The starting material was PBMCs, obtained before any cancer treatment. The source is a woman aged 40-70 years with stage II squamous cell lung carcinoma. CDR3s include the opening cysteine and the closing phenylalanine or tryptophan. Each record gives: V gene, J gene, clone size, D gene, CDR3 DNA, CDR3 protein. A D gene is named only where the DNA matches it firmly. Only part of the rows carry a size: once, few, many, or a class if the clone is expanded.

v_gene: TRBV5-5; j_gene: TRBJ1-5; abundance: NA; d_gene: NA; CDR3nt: TGTGCCAGCAGCTTGGGCAGCAATCAGCCCCAGCATTTT; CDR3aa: CASSLGSNQPQHF
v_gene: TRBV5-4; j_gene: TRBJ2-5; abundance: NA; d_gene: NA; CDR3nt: TGTGCCAGCAGCTTGAATCTAGCAGAGACCCAGTACTTC; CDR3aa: CASSLNLAETQYF
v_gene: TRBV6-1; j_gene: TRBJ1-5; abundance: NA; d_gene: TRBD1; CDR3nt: TGTGCCAGCCTACAGGGGCGAACGGATCAGCCCCAGCATTTT; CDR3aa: CASLQGRTDQPQHF
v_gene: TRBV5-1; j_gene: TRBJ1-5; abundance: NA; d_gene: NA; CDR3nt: TGCGCCAGCAGCCCGGATTCCAATCAGCCCCAGCATTTT; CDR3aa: CASSPDSNQPQHF
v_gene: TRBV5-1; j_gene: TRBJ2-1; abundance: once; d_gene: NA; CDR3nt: TGCGCCAGCAGCCCCACAGGGTTGAGAGGGATCGATGAGCAGTTCTTC; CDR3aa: CASSPTGLRGIDEQFF
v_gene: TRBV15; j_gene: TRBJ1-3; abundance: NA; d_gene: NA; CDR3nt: TGTGCCACCAGCAGAGGCGGGGGTAGCTCTGGAAACACCATATATTTT; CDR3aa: CATSRGGGSSGNTIYF
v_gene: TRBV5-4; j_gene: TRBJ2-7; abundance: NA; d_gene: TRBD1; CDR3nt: TGTGCCAGCAGCCCAGGGGGTTACGAGCAGTACTTC; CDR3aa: CASSPGGYEQYF
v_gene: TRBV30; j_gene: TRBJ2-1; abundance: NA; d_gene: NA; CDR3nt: TGTGCCTGGAGTGTATTGGGGGTAAATTTATACAATGAGCAGTTCTTC; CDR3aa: CAWSVLGVNLYNEQFF
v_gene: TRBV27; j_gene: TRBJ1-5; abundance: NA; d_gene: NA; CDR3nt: TGTGCCAGCAGTTCCCAACATAACTATCAGCCCCAGCATTTT; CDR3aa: CASSSQHNYQPQHF
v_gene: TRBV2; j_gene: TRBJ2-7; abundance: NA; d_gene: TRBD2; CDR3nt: TGTGCCAGCATTGGGGGGGACCCGCCATACGAGCAGTACTTC; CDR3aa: CASIGGDPPYEQYF
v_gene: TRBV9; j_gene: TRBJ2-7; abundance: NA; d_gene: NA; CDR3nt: TGTGCCAGCAGCAGAGGGGGAGGCTACGAGCAGTACTTC; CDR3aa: CASSRGGGYEQYF
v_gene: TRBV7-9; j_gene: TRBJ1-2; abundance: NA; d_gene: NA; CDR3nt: TGTGCCAGCAGCCGAGGTGTAACAGGGCGAAACTATGGCTACACCTTC; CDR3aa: CASSRGVTGRNYGYTF
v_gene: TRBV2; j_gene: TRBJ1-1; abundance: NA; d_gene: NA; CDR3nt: TGTGCCAGCAGTGAACGAAACACTGAAGCTTTCTTT; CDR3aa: CASSERNTEAFF
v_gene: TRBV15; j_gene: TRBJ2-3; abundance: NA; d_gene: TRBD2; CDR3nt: TGTGCCACCAGCAGAGAGGCCCTAGCGGGAACGGCAGATACGCAGTATTTT; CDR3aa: CATSREALAGTADTQYF
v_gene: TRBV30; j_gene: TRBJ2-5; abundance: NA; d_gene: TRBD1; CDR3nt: TGTGCCTGGAAGGGGGCCCCCCACCAAGAGACCCAGTACTTC; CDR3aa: CAWKGAPHQETQYF
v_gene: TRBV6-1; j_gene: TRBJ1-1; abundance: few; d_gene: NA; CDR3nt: TGTGCCAGCAGTGTCAAGACAGCGAACACTGAAGCTTTCTTT; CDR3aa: CASSVKTANTEAFF
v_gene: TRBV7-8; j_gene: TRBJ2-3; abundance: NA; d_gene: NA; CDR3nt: TGTGCCAGCAGCTTAGCGCCACCCCGTGTAACGCAGTATTTT; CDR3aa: CASSLAPPRVTQYF
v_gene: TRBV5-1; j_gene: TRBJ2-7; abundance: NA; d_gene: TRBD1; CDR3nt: TGCGCCAGCAGCTCCTCGCCTGGGACAGGGTCCTACGAGCAGTACTTC; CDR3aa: CASSSSPGTGSYEQYF
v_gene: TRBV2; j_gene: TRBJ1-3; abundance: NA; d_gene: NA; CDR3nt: TGTGCCAGCAGGGGCTCTGGAAACACCATATATTTT; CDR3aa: CASRGSGNTIYF
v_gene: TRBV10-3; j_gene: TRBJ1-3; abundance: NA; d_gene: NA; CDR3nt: TGTGCCATCAGTGGTTCCAGGGAGAGCTCTGGAAACACCATATATTTT; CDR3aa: CAISGSRESSGNTIYF